The T cell receptor (beta chain) described here comes from a study of OX40 agonist ivuxolimab in advanced cancers. About the research overall: Given to patients was ivuxolimab, an agonistic anti-OX40 (CD134) antibody.

There are 17 residues in the CDR3. Looked up from germline, CDR1 is SGHVS and CDR2 is FNYEAQ. Trimming cost V 4 bases and J 1 base; bases outside gene matches: 11. Sequencing was performed with immunoSEQ multiplex PCR; in TCRdb, only in-frame clones are kept and a portion is missing. The table records approximately 66,000 clones, roughly 85% of them present only once. The TCR originated in an adult with an advanced solid tumor such as melanoma, head and neck, liver or kidney cancer. The gene calls are TRBV7-6 and TRBJ2-5; 8 bases map to TRBD1. The sample here was CD4+ or CD8+ T cells sorted from blood, taken in a trial of the OX40 agonist ivuxolimab. The DNA of the CDR3 is TGTGCCAGCAGCTCCTTCGTCGGGGACAGGCGCCAAGAGACCCAGTACTTC. Residues: CASSSFVGDRRQETQYF.